Presented here are 13 T cell receptor beta chains from one specimen sequenced in a study of cytomegalovirus exposure and HLA in healthy donors (dated by TCRdb to about 2017). The library was obtained by the immunoSEQ multiplex PCR assay. For the multiplex PCR, a mixture combining 60 forward primers for TCR Vbeta segments and 13 reverse primers for TCR Jbeta segments was used. TCRdb obtained this table from immuneACCESS and retained in-frame rearrangements with V and J assigned. These tables miss some clones; where compared with another copy, unresolved V genes account for less than half of the shortfall, and the remainder is unexplained. Here the sample has some 120,000 clones; around 10% occur a single time. Together, the top ten hold 2.5% to 3.5% of the sample. Sequenced input: PBMCs. Source of these receptors: a man aged 30 to 45 in good health and CMV-seronegative.

Only a few counts were recorded for this clone. This chain links TRBV11-2 with TRBJ1-1; D is perhaps TRBD1 (5 bases). The V and J ends lost 6 bases and 3 bases respectively, with 11 bases between them. CDR1 and CDR2 (germline): SGHAT, FQNNGV. The CDR3 is 13 amino acids. The CDR3 DNA reads as TGTGCCAGCAGGGACGGAGGGGACACTGAAGCTTTCTTT. Translating gives CASRDGGDTEAFF.

This clone was picked up a small number of times. The genes are TRBV11-3 and TRBJ2-2, with a weak D call TRBD2 (6 bases). CDR1 and CDR2 from the germline V gene are SGHNT and YENEEA. The CDR3 covers 14 residues. V was shortened by 4 bases and J by 6 bases, with 12 bases between the two germline ends. The CDR3: CASSYQLAPGELFF. The CDR3 DNA follows: TGTGCCAGCAGCTACCAACTAGCTCCCGGGGAGCTGTTTTTT.

This clone showed up just a few times. The V call is TRBV5-1, the J call TRBJ1-1, with 8 bases that match TRBD1. This CDR3 comprises 12 residues. V was pared by 7 bases and J by 5 bases, with 4 bases of the junction left unmatched. Germline CDR1 is SGHRS and CDR2 is YFSETQ. The CDR3 sequence is CASSGQGTEAFF. As DNA, the CDR3 is TGCGCCAGCTCAGGACAGGGAACTGAAGCTTTCTTT.

This clone has a handful of counts. The chain combines TRBV11-2 with TRBJ2-3; the match to TRBD2 covers 9 bases. The germline V gene has CDR1 SGHAT and CDR2 FQNNGV. The CDR3 is 15 residues long. The V and J ends lost 1 base and 1 base, in that order; junction bases with no gene match: 0. The DNA of the CDR3 is TGTGCCAGCAGCTTAGGGACTAGCGGCACAGATACGCAGTATTTT. It is translated as CASSLGTSGTDTQYF.

In the case of this clone: Other DNA sequences in this sample translate to the same CDR3. This chain joins TRBV25-1 and TRBJ1-4, with D possibly matching TRBD1 (5 bases). Germline V gives CDR1 MGHDK, CDR2 SYGVNS. V was pared by 5 bases and J by 4 bases, with 20 bases between. CDR3 size: 17 residues. CDR3 amino acids: CASSTLRQGTYNEKLFF. The CDR3 nucleotides are TGTGCCAGCAGTACCCTACGGCAGGGTACTTATAATGAAAAACTGTTTTTT.

This rearrangement joins TRBV4-1 to TRBJ2-3, with 7 bases matching TRBD2. V shed 1 base, J shed 10 bases, and the junction held 8 bases outside the gene matches. Looked up from germline, CDR1 is MGHRA and CDR2 is YSYEKL. CDR3 length equals 14 residues. CDR3 amino acids: CASSQGRTREAQYF. The CDR3 region has the DNA TGCGCCAGCAGCCAAGGGCGGACTAGAGAAGCGCAGTATTTT.

This clone has a handful of counts. This rearrangement joins TRBV25-1 to TRBJ1-6; D may be TRBD1 (6 bases). This CDR3 is built from 13 residues. Germline CDR1 MGHDK, CDR2 SYGVNS. Trimming removed 1 base from V and 9 bases from J, with 7 bases in between. The CDR3 DNA reads as TGTGCCAGCAGTGAATCAGGGGTTTCACCCCTCCACTTT. It codes for CASSESGVSPLHF.

The chain carries TRBV7-2 and TRBJ2-3; possible D gene TRBD2, 5 bases. The germline V gene has CDR1 SGHTA and CDR2 FQGNSA. This CDR3 has 14 amino acids. Trimming shortened V by 6 bases and J by 0 bases, and 10 bases separated the two germline ends. In DNA form, the CDR3 reads TGTGCCAGCAGAAGAGGGTCTAGCACAGATACGCAGTATTTT. Translating gives CASRRGSSTDTQYF.

V is TRBV7-9 and J is TRBJ1-1; D is ambiguous. The germline V gene has CDR1 SEHNR and CDR2 FQNEAQ (reference sequence). V was pared by 1 base and J by 1 base, with 10 bases between. The CDR3 runs 15 residues. CDR3: CASSLGTRQNTEAFF. Here the CDR3 DNA reads TGTGCCAGCAGCTTAGGAACCAGGCAGAACACTGAAGCTTTCTTT. The variable domain in full, completed from reference TRBV7-9 and TRBJ1-1, reads DTGVSQNPRHKITKRGQNVTFRCDPISEHNRLYWYRQTLGQGPEFLTYFQNEAQLEKSRLLSDRFSAERPKGSFSTLEIQRTEQGDSAMYLCASSLGTRQNTEAFFGQGTRLTVV.

The chain employs TRBV19 and TRBJ2-3, with D possibly TRBD2 on 6 matching bases. Trimming stripped 9 bases from V and 5 bases from J, with 12 bases between. The CDR3 is made up of 12 amino acids. Germline assignment: CDR1 LNHDA and CDR2 SQIVND (reference sequence). The CDR3 is CASARREDTQYF. DNA for the CDR3: TGTGCCAGCGCGAGGCGGGAAGATACGCAGTATTTT. Drawing the rest from reference TRBV19 and TRBJ2-3, the complete variable domain is DGGITQSPKYLFRKEGQNVTLSCEQNLNHDAMYWYRQDPGQGLRLIYYSQIVNDFQKGDIAEGYSVSREKKESFPLTVTSAQKNPTAFYLCASARREDTQYFGPGTRLTVL.

V is TRBV21-1 and J is TRBJ2-7; the table's D call TRBD1 went unverified against the DNA. TRBV21-1 is flagged as a pseudogene. The CDR3 runs 16 residues. The CDR3 coding sequence is TGTGCCAGCAGCCCCCGTGGTCAGGGGGCTGGTAACGAGCAGTACTTC. Residues: CASSPRGQGAGNEQYF.

The rearrangement joins TRBV7-9 to TRBJ2-7; D may be TRBD1 (7 bases). The CDR3 totals 15 residues. The V gene lost 7 bases and the J gene lost 4 bases, with 20 bases spanning the gap. The germline CDR1 and CDR2 sequences are SEHNR and FQNEAQ (reference sequence). DNA for the CDR3: TGTGCCAGCACCTTGGCAGGGGGGCCTCAGTACGAGCAGTACTTC. Translated: CASTLAGGPQYEQYF. Full variable domain (missing parts from reference TRBV7-9 and TRBJ2-7): DTGVSQNPRHKITKRGQNVTFRCDPISEHNRLYWYRQTLGQGPEFLTYFQNEAQLEKSRLLSDRFSAERPKGSFSTLEIQRTEQGDSAMYLCASTLAGGPQYEQYFGPGTRLTVT.

This rearrangement joins TRBV5-1 to TRBJ1-2; weak D call: TRBD1 (6 bases). Germline V lookup: CDR1 SGHRS, CDR2 YFSETQ. This CDR3 is built from 18 residues. The V end was cut by 0 bases, the J end by 4 bases, with 22 bases between. Written as DNA, the CDR3 is TGCGCCAGCAGCTTGGTCGTAATGCAAGGACAGTTCGGCTATGGCTACACCTTC. This codes for CASSLVVMQGQFGYGYTF.